Sequencing of this T cell receptor beta chain was carried out in a study of response to subunit inactivated influenza vaccine. TCRdb re-called the RT-PCR reads with MiXCR, one entry per CDR3 protein. The sample has some 570,000 distinct CDR3 sequences, over 9% seen once. From germline, CDR1 is MNHEY and CDR2 SVGEGT. The CDR3 length is 16 residues. J gave up 6 bases and V 4 bases, and 10 bases lay outside the gene matches. The sample was also linked to a second study, of T cells expressing NK-cell markers. This second report adds: Template switching by 5'RACE with UMIs generated the TCR beta cDNA. Seven sequenced donors out of eight were HCMV-seropositive, one seronegative.

The source was PBMCs from blood, collected on the day of vaccination. V and J are TRBV6-2 or TRBV6-3 and TRBJ2-1; 9 bases match TRBD1. The TCR sequence derives from a man between 50 and 59 years old who received an inactivated influenza vaccine. CDR3 region: CASSSQQGQGFNEQFF. As DNA, the CDR3 is TGTGCCAGCAGTTCCCAACAGGGACAGGGTTTCAATGAGCAGTTCTTC.